This T cell receptor beta chain was recovered during a study of T-cell reconstitution after alpha-beta-depleted transplantation in children. The CDR3 spans 16 residues. V lost 5 bases and J lost 6; bases outside the gene matches: 13. This clonotype was counted only a few times. Library preparation (for TCRbeta) was performed with unique molecular identifiers. MiXCR was run by TCRdb on the PCR reads, yielding one entry per CDR3 protein. The profile covers some 340,000 distinct CDR3 sequences, with around a tenth appearing a single time and 2% to 3% taken by the ten largest. This TCR derives from a human donor who donated a stem cell graft to a child with acute lymphoblastic leukemia. This specimen was PBMCs from the stem cell graft donor, taken from the stem cell graft. The V and J genes are TRBV12-3 or TRBV12-4 and TRBJ2-7, with 10 bases matching TRBD2. In nucleotides, the CDR3 is TGTGCCAGCAGTCCTCAAAACCCGGGACTAGCGCTCGAGCAGTACTTC. This gives the protein CASSPQNPGLALEQYF.